This is a list of T cell receptor beta chains from one sample in a study of blood T cells in healthy people across ages. TCRdb itself ran the 5' RACE reads through MiXCR, one entry per CDR3 protein. Here the sample spans roughly 1,000,000 distinct CDR3 sequences, almost 25% being singletons. This sample was shared with a second study, whose subject was T cells of mothers and their children.

Material: blood. The source of these receptors is a girl under 10 years old in good health. Each CDR3 is given with its conserved first and last residue. A D gene is named only where the DNA matches it firmly. The size of a clone is reported for some rows only, either as once, few or many, or as a class for expanded clones.

J gene	V gene	clone size	D gene	CDR3 length	CDR3 DNA	CDR3 protein
TRBJ2-5	TRBV20-1	NA	NA	11	TGCAGTGCCTACGGGGGAGAGACCCAGTACTTC	CSAYGGETQYF
TRBJ2-5	TRBV27	few	TRBD1	16	TGTGCCAGCAGTTTATCAGGGACAGGGTCCGGGGAGACCCAGTACTTC	CASSLSGTGSGETQYF
TRBJ2-5	TRBV6-6	NA	NA	13	TGTGCCAGCAGACAGGACGTAGAAGAGACCCAGTACTTC	CASRQDVEETQYF
TRBJ1-1	TRBV6-5	few	TRBD1	17	TGTGCCAGCAGTTACTCCTCCGGGACAGGGACGAACACTGAAGCTTTCTTT	CASSYSSGTGTNTEAFF
TRBJ1-2	TRBV4-1	few	NA	16	TGCGCCAGCAGCCTTCACCCGGACACCACCTTGGGCGGCTACACCTTC	CASSLHPDTTLGGYTF
TRBJ2-3	TRBV29-1	few	NA	11	TGCAGCGTTGCTCGGGGGGATACGCAGTATTTT	CSVARGDTQYF
TRBJ2-7	TRBV28	NA	TRBD1	17	TGTGCCAGCAGTTCATGGGACACAGGGGGCGAGGGCTACGAGCAGTACTTC	CASSSWDTGGEGYEQYF
TRBJ2-1	TRBV20-1	NA	NA	14	TGCAGTGCTAGTCGGCTAGGAGTGTACAATGAGCAGTTCTTC	CSASRLGVYNEQFF
TRBJ2-4	TRBV3-1	few	TRBD2	13	TGTGCCGCGGGGGGAACAGCCAAAAACATTCAGTACTTC	CAAGGTAKNIQYF
TRBJ1-4	TRBV27	NA	TRBD1	14	TGTGCCAGCAGGATACAGGGGACGGGGGAAAAACTGTTTTTT	CASRIQGTGEKLFF
TRBJ1-2	TRBV28	NA	NA	14	TGTGCCAGCAGTTTCTTTGGGACAACAAGTGGCTACACCTTC	CASSFFGTTSGYTF
TRBJ2-4	TRBV6-1	many	NA	15	TGTGCCAGCAGTGAAGCGGAGGGGTCAATAAACATTCAGTACTTC	CASSEAEGSINIQYF
TRBJ2-6	TRBV12-3/TRBV12-4	NA	NA	15	TGTGCCAGCAGTTTTCTGGGCTCCGGGGCCAACGTCCTGGCTTTC	CASSFLGSGANVLAF
TRBJ2-2	TRBV29-1	NA	NA	14	TGCAGCGTTGAACCCGGCGTCAACACCGGGGAGCTGTTTTTT	CSVEPGVNTGELFF
TRBJ2-1	TRBV4-3	NA	TRBD2	15	TGCGCCAGCAGCCAAGCTAGCGGGAGTTACAATGAGCAGTTCTTC	CASSQASGSYNEQFF
TRBJ1-4	TRBV4-2	few	TRBD1	15	TGTGCCAGCTCTGAACCAGGGACAGGGAATGAAAAACTGTTTTTT	CASSEPGTGNEKLFF
TRBJ2-7	TRBV20-1	few	TRBD2	15	TGCAGTGCTAGAGTCAGGACTAGCGGAGCCTACGAGCAGTACTTC	CSARVRTSGAYEQYF
TRBJ1-3	TRBV25-1	NA	TRBD1	14	TGTGCCAGCAGTCCCCCAGGGGGCGGAAACACCATATATTTT	CASSPPGGGNTIYF
TRBJ2-7	TRBV7-8	few	TRBD2	17	TGTGCCAGCAGCCCAAGGGTGGCTAGCGGGAATACCTACGAGCAGTACTTC	CASSPRVASGNTYEQYF
TRBJ2-7	TRBV7-6	many	NA	12	TGTGCCAGCAGCTTACCAGGGGACGAGCAGTACTTC	CASSLPGDEQYF
TRBJ2-1	TRBV27	few	NA	11	TGTGCCAGCACTCGGGTGAATGAGCAGTTCTTC	CASTRVNEQFF
TRBJ2-5	TRBV29-1	once	TRBD1	14	TGCAGCGTTGACCGTGGACAGGGGCAAGAGACCCAGTACTTC	CSVDRGQGQETQYF
TRBJ2-7	TRBV20-1	once	TRBD1	15	TGCAGCGTCTTTGGGCAGCCGGGACAGACCTACGAGCAGTACTTC	CSVFGQPGQTYEQYF
TRBJ2-7	TRBV28	NA	TRBD2	16	TGTGCCAGCCGGCTCGGACTAGCGGGAGGAGGGGCCGAGCAGTACTTC	CASRLGLAGGGAEQYF
TRBJ2-7	TRBV4-1	NA	TRBD2	15	TGCGCCAGCAGCCAAACGGGACTAGCGATCTACGAGCAGTACTTC	CASSQTGLAIYEQYF
TRBJ2-3	TRBV20-1	NA	NA	15	TGCAGTGCTAATCTACCGGGAACTAGCACAGATACGCAGTATTTT	CSANLPGTSTDTQYF
TRBJ1-4	TRBV15	NA	TRBD1	15	TGTGCCACCAGCAGGCCCGGGACAGAGAGTGAAAAACTGTTTTTT	CATSRPGTESEKLFF
TRBJ2-1	TRBV29-1	NA	NA	11	TGCAGCGTTGAAGATTCGGATGAGCAGTTCTTC	CSVEDSDEQFF
TRBJ2-5	TRBV7-2	NA	NA	13	TGTGCCAGCACCGTCTCGACTGGGGAGACCCAGTACTTC	CASTVSTGETQYF
TRBJ1-2	TRBV20-1	few	TRBD1	15	TGCAGTGCTAGAGATCTTCGGGGACAGATATATGGCTACACCTTC	CSARDLRGQIYGYTF
TRBJ1-4	TRBV5-4	NA	NA	14	TGTGCCAGCAGCTTTGCCGGGACTGAGGAAAAACTGTTTTTT	CASSFAGTEEKLFF
TRBJ2-7	TRBV5-6	NA	NA	18	TGTGCCAGCAGCTTTAACCGCGGGGACCTGGGCAACTTGTACGAGCAGTACTTC	CASSFNRGDLGNLYEQYF
TRBJ1-4	TRBV18	few	NA	16	TGTGCCAGCTCTCTCTCCTCAGGTGCAACTAATGAAAAACTGTTTTTT	CASSLSSGATNEKLFF
TRBJ2-1	TRBV14	NA	NA	15	TGTGCCAGCAGCCAACCGGGGGAGTCCTACAATGAGCAGTTCTTC	CASSQPGESYNEQFF
TRBJ2-1	TRBV27	few	NA	15	TGTGCCAGCAGTATGCTAAGTGGGGATGACAATGAGCAGTTCTTC	CASSMLSGDDNEQFF
TRBJ2-2	TRBV10-2	NA	TRBD1	16	TGCGCCAGCAGTCCAAACAGGGGCGGGAACACCGGGGAGCTGTTTTTT	CASSPNRGGNTGELFF
TRBJ1-2	TRBV7-8	NA	TRBD1	18	TGTGCCAGCAGCACTTCGGATGGGGGACAGGGGAAACCCTATGGCTACACCTTC	CASSTSDGGQGKPYGYTF
TRBJ2-2	TRBV6-2/TRBV6-3	few	TRBD2	17	TGTGCCAGCAGTTACTCGGGACTAGCCCTGGGAACCGGGGAGCTGTTTTTT	CASSYSGLALGTGELFF
TRBJ2-1	TRBV27	many	NA	13	TGTGCCAGCAGTTCCTCCCCACTAAATGAGCAGTTCTTC	CASSSSPLNEQFF
TRBJ2-5	TRBV19	NA	NA	13	TGTGCCAGTAGACCCGGGGCCCAAGAGACCCAGTGCTTC	CASRPGAQETQCF
TRBJ2-5	TRBV7-3	few	TRBD2	17	TGTGCCAGCAGCTTTGGGCCTTGGGCGGGAGTGGGAGAGACCCAGTACTTC	CASSFGPWAGVGETQYF
TRBJ1-1	TRBV6-6	NA	NA	14	TGTGCCAGCAGTTACGTCGGGGGGAACACTGAAGCTTTCTTT	CASSYVGGNTEAFF
TRBJ2-7	TRBV7-2	few	NA	12	TGTGCCAGCAGCTTGGTTTTTGGCGAGCAGTACTTC	CASSLVFGEQYF
TRBJ2-4	TRBV10-3	NA	NA	15	TGTGCCATCAGTGAGGTTGAGAATAAACTGGACATTCAGTACTTC	CAISEVENKLDIQYF
TRBJ2-5	TRBV12-3/TRBV12-4	few	NA	15	TGTGCCAGCAGCGACAGCTCGCGGACCCAAGAGACCCAGTACTTC	CASSDSSRTQETQYF
TRBJ1-1	TRBV12-3/TRBV12-4	NA	NA	12	TGTGCCAGCAGTTCCAAGTACAGGGAAGCTTTCTTT	CASSSKYREAFF
TRBJ1-2	TRBV19	NA	NA	12	TGTGCCAGTAGTAGCCGTGGACAGCACTACACCTTC	CASSSRGQHYTF
TRBJ2-7	TRBV29-1	NA	NA	12	TGCAGCGTAGGGGAAACGGGCTACGAGCAGTACTTC	CSVGETGYEQYF
TRBJ1-1	TRBV29-1	NA	NA	14	TGCAGCGTTGCCTCGACGTGGGAGAACACTGAAGCTTTCTTT	CSVASTWENTEAFF
TRBJ1-1	TRBV29-1	few	NA	13	TGCAGCGTTGAGACCTTTATGAACACTGAAGCTTTCTTT	CSVETFMNTEAFF
TRBJ1-5	TRBV29-1	NA	NA	13	TGCAGCGTTGGGACGGGGGATGATCAGCCCCAGCATTTT	CSVGTGDDQPQHF
TRBJ2-1	TRBV7-2	NA	NA	14	TGTGCCAGCCGAAGTTCAAGGGGCCACAATGAGCAGTTCTTC	CASRSSRGHNEQFF
TRBJ1-2	TRBV2	NA	TRBD1	15	TGTACAGCCCATAACGAGGGGGCCGGACCGGGTGGCTACACTTTC	CTAHNEGAGPGGYTF
TRBJ2-5	TRBV9	NA	NA	15	TGTGCCAGCAGCGAGCGACCCTTCGGGGAAGAGACCCAGTACTTC	CASSERPFGEETQYF
TRBJ2-3	TRBV2	NA	NA	13	TGTGCCCTATCCGCGGGGGCAGGAGAGACCCAGTACTTT	CALSAGAGETQYF
TRBJ1-1	TRBV28	NA	NA	16	TGTGCCAGCAGTTTGGGGGGACCAGGGATAAACACTGAAGCTTTCTTT	CASSLGGPGINTEAFF
TRBJ2-7	TRBV20-1	few	TRBD1	12	TGCAGTGCCTTCTTCGGGACAGGCGAGCAGTACTTC	CSAFFGTGEQYF
TRBJ1-2	TRBV24-1	few	NA	12	TGTGCCACCAGTGAAATCGGCTATGGCTACACCTTC	CATSEIGYGYTF
TRBJ2-1	TRBV7-9	few	NA	15	TGTGCCAGCAGCGTCAGCTTCCCGACAGGGAGGGAGCAGTTCTTC	CASSVSFPTGREQFF
TRBJ2-1	TRBV6-1	few	TRBD2	13	TGTGCCAGCAGGGGCGGGGGTGGTAATGAGCAGTTCTTC	CASRGGGGNEQFF